The following is a TCR beta chain sequence with its context. Its specificity is unknown. This entry comes from a study of T cell responses to AZD1222 COVID-19 vaccine. Study-wide findings and caveats: No day 14 peak samples; only post-peak repertoires were characterized. Across spike, vaccine-associated CD4 TCRs were found, dominant at 160-218 and 743-854. Nearly half of unique spike-specific TCRs reportedly avoided B.1.351 and B.1.1.7 mutated regions. The donors showed a predominance of white British ancestry and of females, with possible underestimation of clonal diversity.

In germline, CDR1 is SGHDT, CDR2 YYEEEE. Germline trimming cut 3 bases from V and 4 bases from J; bases unmatched to any gene: 3. The CDR3 has 14 amino acids. The repertoire was sequenced with immunoSEQ multiplex PCR; TCRdb's copy has only in-frame clones and lacks some. The sample lists 120,000 or so clones, more than 65% occurring once. This chain connects TRBV5-6 to TRBJ1-3; TRBD1 matches at 8 bases. The sequencing used peripheral blood, collected 28 days after the second AZD1222 dose. The source of this sequence is an adult who received the AZD1222 COVID-19 vaccine. The CDR3 spells CASSSTGVGNTIYF. The DNA of the CDR3 is TGTGCCAGCAGCTCGACAGGGGTCGGAAACACCATATATTTT.